The 29 T cell receptor beta chains below all came from one sample that was sequenced in a study of CD8+ T cells in alopecia areata. RNA extraction and reverse transcription yielded cDNA as sequencing template. Assay: immunoSEQ multiplex PCR; the TCRdb copy retains only in-frame clones and omits some. The sample lists approximately 150,000 clones, around 71% occurring once. The input for sequencing was CD8+ T cells sorted from blood, taken at week 0. These receptors came from a human donor with alopecia areata.

In its sample, this clone was seen a few times. The chain has TRBV11-1 and TRBJ2-1, with D hard to call. Germline CDR1 and CDR2: SGHAT and FQDESV (reference sequence). V shed 8 bases and J shed 8 bases, with 7 bases lying between them. The CDR3 is made up of 10 amino acids. For the CDR3, the DNA is TGTGCCAGCGGTGGGGATGAGCAGTTCTTC. Encoded protein: CASGGDEQFF.

A note on this clone: This CDR3 is also generated by other DNA sequences in the sample. V usage is TRBV13 and J usage is TRBJ2-7; D not certain. The CDR3 is 11 residues long. Per the germline V gene, CDR1 is PRHDT and CDR2 is FYEKMQ (reference sequence). V was trimmed by 1 base and J by 5 bases, leaving 3 bases between them. CDR3 nucleotide sequence: TGTGCCAGCAGCTTAGCTGACGAGCAGTACTTC. The encoded protein is CASSLADEQYF.

The chain links TRBV2 to TRBJ2-6, with TRBD1 as a possible D gene (6 bases). V was shortened by 5 bases and J by 4 bases, with 9 bases between the two germline ends. The CDR3 length is 14 residues. Germline V lookup: CDR1 SNHLY, CDR2 FYNNEI. The CDR3 sequence is CASSPGHGANVLTF. CDR3 DNA sequence: TGTGCCAGCAGTCCGGGACACGGGGCCAACGTCCTGACTTTC.

The rearrangement links TRBV7-9 to TRBJ1-5; 7 positions match TRBD1. The V gene's germline CDR1 is SEHNR and CDR2 FQNEAQ (reference sequence). With 3 bases clipped from V and 4 bases from J, the junction kept 3 bases outside the gene matches. The length of the CDR3 is 14 residues. The CDR3 nucleotides are TGTGCCAGCAGCTTGACAGGGTATAATCAGCCCCAGCATTTT. It encodes CASSLTGYNQPQHF.

The V and J genes are TRBV5-6 and TRBJ2-1; D uncertain. The CDR3 contains 14 residues. Trimming cost V 1 base and J 5 bases, with 10 bases left between them. From germline, CDR1 is SGHDT and CDR2 YYEEEE. As DNA, the CDR3 is TGTGCCAGCAGCTTGAGGGCGTCTCACAATGAGCAGTTCTTC. This encodes CASSLRASHNEQFF.

The CDR3 nucleotides read TGCAGCGTTGAGCGGGGGGGCGGGAATGAGCAGTTCTTC. Translation gives CSVERGGGNEQFF. This chain joins TRBV29-1 and TRBJ2-1; 9 positions match TRBD2. Germline assignment: CDR1 SQVTM and CDR2 ANQGSEA. This CDR3 contains 13 residues. Losses at the gene ends were 3 bases for V and 7 bases for J; bases not matched to a gene: 4.

This clone occurred a few times. J is TRBJ2-1 and V is TRBV29-1; maybe TRBD2 (6 bases). The CDR3 has 16 residues. Germline CDR1 and CDR2: SQVTM and ANQGSEA. Trimming removed 1 base at V and 7 bases at J, with 20 bases between. The CDR3 is CSVEVGGARFTNEQFF. The CDR3 DNA reads TGCAGCGTTGAAGTCGGGGGTGCGAGGTTTACGAATGAGCAGTTCTTC.

Only a few counts were recorded for this clone. The V and J genes are TRBV30 and TRBJ2-7; D is perhaps TRBD1 (6 bases). V lost 0 bases to trimming and J lost 3 bases, with 18 bases between them. This CDR3 has 16 residues. Germline values: CDR1 GTSNPN, CDR2 SVGIG (reference sequence). CDR3 region: CAWSVLPSVDSYEQYF. Here the CDR3 DNA reads TGTGCCTGGAGTGTACTCCCCTCCGTGGACAGCTACGAGCAGTACTTC.

This clone was seen only a few times. The chain carries TRBV12-5 and TRBJ2-5; D is unclear. V lost 11 bases, J lost 5 bases, and 18 bases lay in between. The germline gives CDR1 LGHNT, CDR2 FRNRAP. The CDR3 is made up of 13 amino acids. In DNA form, the CDR3 reads TGTGCTCCAACCCCCGGGCCCATGGAGACCCAGTACTTC. It yields the protein CAPTPGPMETQYF.

About this clone itself: The junction shows a germline mismatch at one end, possibly a read error. The J gene is TRBJ2-4, the V gene TRBV7-9; possible D gene TRBD2, 6 bases. CDR3 length equals 18 residues. Germline V lookup: CDR1 SEHNR, CDR2 FQNEAQ (reference sequence). CDR3 residues: CASSLVSHLTRLEDGVHF. Written as DNA, the CDR3 is TGTGCCAGCAGCTTAGTGTCCCATTTGACTAGACTCGAAGATGGGGTGCACTTC.

This clone was seen just once. This chain connects TRBV15 to TRBJ2-1, with 9 bases lining up with TRBD1. Germline V lookup: CDR1 LNHNV, CDR2 YYDKDF (reference sequence). The CDR3 extends over 15 amino acids. V lost 4 bases, J lost 5 bases, and 6 bases stayed unmatched. The DNA of the CDR3 is TGTGCCACCAGCACTACAGGGGGCGAGGACAATGAGCAGTTCTTC. It codes for CATSTTGGEDNEQFF.

The chain carries TRBV6-6 and TRBJ2-2; D is unclear. The V gene lost 8 bases and the J gene lost 7 bases, with 5 bases spanning the gap. This CDR3 has 10 amino acids. The germline CDR1 and CDR2 sequences are MNHNY and SVGAGI (reference sequence). DNA for the CDR3: TGTGCCAGCCGACTCGGGGAGCTGTTTTTT. Translating it yields CASRLGELFF.

The V and J genes are TRBV4-1 and TRBJ2-3; 10 bases are shared with TRBD2. After removal of 3 bases from V and 4 bases from J, the junction contained 4 bases not matched to a gene. The CDR3 is made up of 15 amino acids. The germline V gene encodes CDR1 MGHRA and CDR2 YSYEKL. CDR3 nucleotide sequence: TGCGCCAGCAGCCAGAGCGGGGGGGTCGCAGATACGCAGTATTTT. Its protein product is CASSQSGGVADTQYF.

The chain carries TRBV12-5 and TRBJ2-1, with D unclear. This CDR3 is 10 amino acids long. The V gene's germline CDR1 is LGHNT and CDR2 FRNRAP. V was clipped by 10 bases and J by 5 bases, with 6 bases between them. The CDR3 nucleotides are TGTGCTACCTCAAACAATGAGCAGTTCTTC. Translation gives CATSNNEQFF.

The chain combines TRBV6-5 with TRBJ2-1; 8 bases match TRBD1. With V trimmed by 8 bases and J by 8 bases, 8 bases remained unmatched. Germline V gives CDR1 MNHEY, CDR2 SVGAGI. The CDR3 spans 13 residues. CDR3 sequence reads: CASSTGEGDEQFF. For the CDR3, the DNA is TGTGCCAGCTCGACAGGGGAAGGAGATGAGCAGTTCTTC.

The chain employs TRBV5-1 and TRBJ2-7, with a tentative D call TRBD1 (5 bases). In germline, CDR1 is SGHRS, CDR2 YFSETQ. This CDR3 has 15 residues. Deletions cut 4 bases from V and 3 bases from J, with 17 bases between. In DNA form, the CDR3 reads TGCGCCAGCAGCCCCGACAGCTCTCGGTTCTACGAGCAGTACTTC. Translated, it gives CASSPDSSRFYEQYF.

The chain is built from TRBV19 and TRBJ1-2; weak D call: TRBD1 (5 bases). Trimming took 6 bases from V and 9 from J, leaving 11 bases between them. This CDR3 has 11 residues. The germline gives CDR1 LNHDA, CDR2 SQIVND (reference sequence). The CDR3 DNA sequence: TGTGCCAGTAGGTCAGGGTTCCGCTACACCTTC. It yields the protein CASRSGFRYTF.

The rearrangement joins TRBV25-1 to TRBJ1-4; tentatively, D is TRBD1 (5 bases). Germline V lookup: CDR1 MGHDK, CDR2 SYGVNS. The V end was cut by 2 bases, the J end by 6 bases, with 7 bases between. The CDR3 loop spans 13 amino acids. CDR3 in amino acids: CASSEGQHEKLFF. The DNA for the CDR3 is TGTGCCAGCAGTGAAGGACAACATGAAAAACTGTTTTTT.

V and J are TRBV14 and TRBJ1-2; D might be TRBD1 (6 bases). The CDR3 loop spans 16 amino acids. CDR1 is SGHDN, CDR2 FVKESK, per germline. V shed 0 bases and J shed 7 bases, with 18 bases lying between them. Written as DNA, the CDR3 is TGTGCCAGCAGCCAAGATCCGGCAGGGGCCTCCCGTGGCTACACCTTC. Translation: CASSQDPAGASRGYTF.

V gene TRBV4-2 combines with J gene TRBJ1-6; D not resolved. The V gene lost 4 bases and the J gene lost 7 bases, with 8 bases spanning the gap. The CDR3 covers 13 residues. Per the germline V gene, CDR1 is LGHNA and CDR2 is YNFKEQ. CDR3 in amino acids: CASSREENSPLHF. CDR3 DNA: TGTGCCAGCAGCCGCGAAGAGAATTCACCCCTCCACTTT.

The chain's CDR3 is CASSERLRWGKNIQYF. In nucleotides, the CDR3 is TGTGCCAGCAGTGAACGGTTACGTTGGGGCAAAAACATTCAGTACTTC. The V call is TRBV25-1, the J call TRBJ2-4, with unresolved D. Trimming stripped 2 bases from V and 3 bases from J, with 14 bases between. The CDR3 runs 16 residues. CDR1 is MGHDK and CDR2 is SYGVNS in the germline V gene. The variable domain in full, with the rest retrieved from reference TRBV25-1 and TRBJ2-4, is EADIYQTPRYLVIGTGKKITLECSQTMGHDKMYWYQQDPGMELHLIHYSYGVNSTEKGDLSSESTVSRIRTEHFPLTLESARPSHTSQYLCASSERLRWGKNIQYFGAGTRLSVL.

J is TRBJ2-3 and V is TRBV15; D is unclear. The CDR3 has 13 residues. Per the germline V gene, CDR1 is LNHNV and CDR2 is YYDKDF (reference sequence). The germline V and J ends were trimmed by 0 bases and 3 bases, with 4 bases remaining between them. CDR3 nucleotides: TGTGCCACCAGCAGAGATCATACAGATACGCAGTATTTT. Translating it yields CATSRDHTDTQYF. The full variable domain, with the rest looked up from reference TRBV15 and TRBJ2-3, is DAMVIQNPRYQVTQFGKPVTLSCSQTLNHNVMYWYQQKSSQAPKLLFHYYDKDFNNEADTPDNFQSRRPNTSFCFLDIRSPGLGDTAMYLCATSRDHTDTQYFGPGTRLTVL.

The rearrangement joins TRBV9 to TRBJ2-7; no clear D. Germline CDR1 SGDLS, CDR2 YYNGEE. The CDR3 covers 14 residues. Trimming stripped 0 bases from V and 3 bases from J, with 10 bases between. The CDR3 is CASSVGASLYEQYF. DNA for the CDR3: TGTGCCAGCAGCGTAGGAGCTTCCCTCTACGAGCAGTACTTC.

This clone showed up just a few times. One end of the junction varies from germline; a read error may be responsible. The CDR3 DNA reads TGTGCCAGCAGCTTAGCGGGGGGGAACGCTGAAGCTTTCTTT. Translating it yields CASSLAGGNAEAFF. The V call is TRBV7-6, the J call TRBJ1-1, with D maybe TRBD1 (5 bases). The CDR3 loop spans 14 amino acids. The germline CDR1 and CDR2 sequences are SGHVS and FNYEAQ.

The table lists this clone with a few counts. The genes are TRBV7-3 and TRBJ2-7; 8 bases match TRBD1. The CDR3 runs to 13 residues. V dropped 5 bases and J dropped 3; count of bases not matched to a gene: 3. Looked up from germline, CDR1 is SGHTA and CDR2 is FQGTGA. CDR3 bases: TGTGCCAGCAGCCCCGGACAGGGCTACGAGCAGTACTTC. Encoded protein: CASSPGQGYEQYF.

This clone was detected only once. V usage is TRBV27 and J usage is TRBJ2-5; 7 positions agree with TRBD1. The germline CDR1 and CDR2 sequences are MNHEY and SMNVEV (reference sequence). The CDR3 spans 15 residues. V lost 3 bases to trimming and J lost 1 base; unmatched junction nucleotides: 5. The CDR3 region is CASSFLGQPQETQYF. CDR3 DNA: TGTGCCAGCAGTTTCCTGGGACAGCCCCAAGAGACCCAGTACTTC.

The rearrangement joins TRBV9 to TRBJ2-5; TRBD1 matches 7 bases. V shed 7 bases, J shed 1 base, and the junction held 4 bases outside the gene matches. The CDR3 contains 13 residues. From germline, CDR1 is SGDLS and CDR2 YYNGEE. The CDR3 sequence is CASGRQGQETQYF. DNA for the CDR3: TGTGCCAGCGGACGACAGGGCCAAGAGACCCAGTACTTC.

The CDR3 DNA reads TGTGCCAGCAGTGAAGTAGGGGCCTACGAGCAGTACTTC. This encodes CASSEVGAYEQYF. The rearrangement links TRBV2 to TRBJ2-7; tentatively, D is TRBD1 (5 bases). With 1 base removed from V and 2 bases from J, the gap between germline ends came to 6 bases. Germline lookup yields CDR1 SNHLY and CDR2 FYNNEI. CDR3 length equals 13 residues.

For this clone: An end of the junction does not agree with germline; a read error may underlie this. V gene TRBV6-4 combines with J gene TRBJ2-2, with D uncertain. CDR3 size: 14 residues. The germline V gene encodes CDR1 MRHNA and CDR2 SNTAGT. The CDR3 is CASSDLGFGGELFF. In DNA, the CDR3 is TGTGCCAGCAGCGACTTAGGGTTCGGCGGGGAGCTGTTTTTT.